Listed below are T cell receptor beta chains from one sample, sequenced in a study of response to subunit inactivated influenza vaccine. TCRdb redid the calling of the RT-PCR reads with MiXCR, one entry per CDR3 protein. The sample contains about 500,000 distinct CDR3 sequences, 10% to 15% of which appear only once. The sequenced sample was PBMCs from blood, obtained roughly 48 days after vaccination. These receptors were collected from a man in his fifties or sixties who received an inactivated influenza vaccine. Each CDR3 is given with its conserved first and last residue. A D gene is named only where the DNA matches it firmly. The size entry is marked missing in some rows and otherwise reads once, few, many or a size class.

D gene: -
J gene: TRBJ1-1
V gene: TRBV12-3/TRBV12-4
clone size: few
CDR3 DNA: TGTGCCAGCAGTTTATTTCCGGGGGCGAACACTGAAGCTTTCTTT
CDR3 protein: CASSLFPGANTEAFF

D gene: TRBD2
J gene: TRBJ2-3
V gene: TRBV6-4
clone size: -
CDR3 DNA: TGTGCCAGCAGCTACGGGACTAGCGGTGGCACAGATACGCAGTATTTT
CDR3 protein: CASSYGTSGGTDTQYF

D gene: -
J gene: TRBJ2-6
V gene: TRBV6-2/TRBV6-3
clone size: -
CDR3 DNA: TGTGCCAGCAGTTACTCGGGACTGTCAACCTCTGGGGCCAACGTCCTGACTTTC
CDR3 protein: CASSYSGLSTSGANVLTF

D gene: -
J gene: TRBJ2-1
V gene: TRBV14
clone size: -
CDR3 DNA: TGTGCCAGCAGCCAAACTCTATACAATGAGCAGTTCTTC
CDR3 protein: CASSQTLYNEQFF

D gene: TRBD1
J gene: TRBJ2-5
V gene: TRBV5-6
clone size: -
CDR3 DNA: TGTGCCAGCAGCCAATCTGGGACAGGGGGGACCCAGTACTTC
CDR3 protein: CASSQSGTGGTQYF

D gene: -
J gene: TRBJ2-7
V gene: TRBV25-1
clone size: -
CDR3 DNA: TGTGCCAGCAGTCACCCCGGACAGATGAACGAGCAGTACTTC
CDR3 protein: CASSHPGQMNEQYF

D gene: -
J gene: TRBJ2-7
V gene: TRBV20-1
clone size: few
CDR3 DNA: TGCAGTGCTCTCCGAAGGGGATCCCCCTACGAGCAGTACTTC
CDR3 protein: CSALRRGSPYEQYF

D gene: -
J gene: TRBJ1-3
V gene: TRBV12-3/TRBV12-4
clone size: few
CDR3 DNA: TGTGCCAGCAGCCTAGACACCACGGGCTCTGGAAACACCATATATTTT
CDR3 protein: CASSLDTTGSGNTIYF

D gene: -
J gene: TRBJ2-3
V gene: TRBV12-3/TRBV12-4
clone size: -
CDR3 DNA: TGTGCCAGCAGTTTCCCCTCTAGGGCAGATACGCAGTATTTT
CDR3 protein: CASSFPSRADTQYF

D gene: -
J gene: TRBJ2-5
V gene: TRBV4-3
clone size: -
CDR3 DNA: TGCGCCAGCAGCCAAGTTCGGGGCCCAAGACAGGTCCAGTACTTC
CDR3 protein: CASSQVRGPRQVQYF

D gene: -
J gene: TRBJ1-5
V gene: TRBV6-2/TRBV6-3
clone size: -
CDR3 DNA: TGTGCCAGCAGCCCCTGGATGTGGATCCACGGAGGTCAGCCCCAGCATTTT
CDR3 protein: CASSPWMWIHGGQPQHF

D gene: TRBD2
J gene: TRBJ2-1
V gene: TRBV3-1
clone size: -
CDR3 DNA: TGTGCCAGCAGTTATACTAGCGGGGGGGCGAGCTCCTACAATGAGCAGTTCTTC
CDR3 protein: CASSYTSGGASSYNEQFF

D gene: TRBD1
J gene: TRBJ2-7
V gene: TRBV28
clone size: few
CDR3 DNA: TGTGCCACCCGACAGGGTCTATACGAGCAGTACTTC
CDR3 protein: CATRQGLYEQYF

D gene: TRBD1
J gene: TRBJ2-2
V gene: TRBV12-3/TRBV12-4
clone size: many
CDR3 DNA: TGTGCCAGCACCCCGGACAGGGCCACCGGGGAGCTGTTTTTT
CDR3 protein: CASTPDRATGELFF